This TCR beta chain derives from a study of T cells in tumors after PD-1 blockade (dated by TCRdb to about 2019). General notes on the study: Exclusion criteria were prior checkpoint blockade, use of systemic immunosuppressants, or recent radiotherapy or other anti-cancer therapy within 4 weeks. Pembrolizumab 200 mg every 3 weeks or cemiplimab 350 mg every 2 weeks was administered to patients. To compare clonotypes in blood and tumor, bulk TCR sequencing was done on about 9 peripheral blood samples taken from 5 or 6 patients. RECIST version 1.1 was used to evaluate clinical response. Using site-matched tumors from BCC or SCC patients sampled before and after anti-PD-1 therapy, the study carried out paired single-cell RNA and TCR sequencing. While on anti-PD-1 treatment, some of the patients also continued taking daily vismodegib 150 mg. An average of 113,528 TCR templates (range about 24,679-270,000) and 35,000 to 45,000 unique clonotypes was obtained for peripheral blood samples. Overall study results and their limits: The source of novel T cell clones was not identified and could include lymphoid organs or rare unexpanded clones within the tumor or its periphery. Roughly 40% of TCR clonotypes from the tumor were detected in blood, and certain novel exhausted tumor clones were present in blood collected before treatment, which suggests recruitment from the periphery.

What the time point label conveys for this sample: before anti-PD-1 therapy. For bulk TCRbeta sequencing, genomic DNA was extracted from tumor biopsies or peripheral blood, and input amounts ranged from about 616 ng to 6,500 ng. Every patient was a poor candidate for surgical resection and had histologically proven advanced or metastatic basal or squamous cell carcinoma. The basal cell carcinoma cohort comprised around eleven patients, of whom several had bulk tumor TCR sequencing. Deep TCRbeta sequencing was performed with the immunoSEQ platform. Concerning the study's data processing: Only productive rearrangements were exported from the immunoSEQ Analyzer for downstream analysis. T cell phenotypes were assigned to bulk TCRbeta clonotypes by matching the clonotypes to single-cell RNA+TCR-seq clones that had the same TCRbeta sequence. Using bulk TCR sequencing data, clone enrichment in tumor was calculated by dividing a clone's tumor frequency by the same clone's PBMC frequency. TCRs were grouped by GLIPH into specificity groups, defined as clusters of distinct TCRs likely recognizing common antigens via shared CDR3 motifs. TCRdb's version of the immuneACCESS table is confined to in-frame rearrangements and falls short of the full clone set. An unresolved V gene accounts for under half of the shortfall where checked; the remainder is of unknown origin. V, J and clone size are taken as reported in that table, and D and trimming were inferred from the DNA itself. The sample includes some 60,000 clones, with 80% observed a single time. Around 15% of the sample is taken by the ten largest.

CDR3 length: 12 amino acids, cysteine to phenylalanine. Just the 36-base CDR3 DNA is kept, in frame starting at base 1. The V end loses 2 bases and the J end loses 3 bases, and a stretch of 1 base separates them. CDR1 and CDR2 are read off the germline V gene as KGHSH and LQKENI. Note on this clone: The clone's antigen remains unknown. No base qualities exist here, and no much larger clone lies one base off it.

The chain employs TRBV18 and TRBJ2-2, with no confident D gene call. This sample comprised PBMCs, obtained before anti-PD-1 treatment. The TCR sequence derives from a human donor with basal cell carcinoma. The DNA reads as follows: TGTGCCAGCTCACCATACACCGGGGAGCTGTTTTTT. Translated, it reads CASSPYTGELFF.